This T cell receptor (beta chain) was found in a study of shared clonotypes between healthy human individuals. General observations from the study: The four-donor shared clonotypes exceeded non-shared clonotypes in generation probability, with non-shared ones scoring lower. Blood was the sole source, and tissue repertoires probably differ. Donor clonotype sharing was expected to depend on sequencing depth.

Produced via immunoSEQ multiplex PCR; TCRdb's table is partial and in-frame only. The sample has some 980,000 clones, over 75% seen once; the top ten hold roughly 1.5%. Memory CD4+ cells were the fraction left after CD45RA+ naive selection. This clone was seen a handful of times. Its target is not known. The specimen was memory CD4+ T cells sorted from blood. Regarding subset: CD45RA-negative fraction. The origin of this receptor is a man aged 18 to 35 in good health.

The CDR3 nucleotides read TGTGCCAGCAGAAACCGGGGCCCCTACGAGCAGTACTTC. Its translation is CASRNRGPYEQYF. V gene TRBV6-5 combines with J gene TRBJ2-7, with D perhaps being TRBD1 or TRBD2 (5 bases each). The germline gives CDR1 MNHEY, CDR2 SVGAGI. There are 13 residues in the CDR3. V was cut by 6 bases and J by 2 bases, with 11 bases left in between.